This is a list of T cell receptor beta chains from one sample in a study of T cells in Graves' hyperthyroidism and ophthalmopathy. Via MiXCR, TCRdb re-called the multiplex PCR reads, giving one row per CDR3 protein. The sample yields around 300,000 distinct CDR3 sequences, 13% seen once. What was sequenced was blood. The receptor source for this set is a woman aged 25 to 39 with Graves' hyperthyroidism that later progressed to Graves' ophthalmopathy. Each CDR3 is given with its conserved first and last residue. D genes are given only for firm matches. A clone size is listed for some rows: how often the clone was seen (once, few, many), or a class if it is expanded.

V gene	D gene	clone size	J gene	CDR3 protein	CDR3 DNA
TRBV7-9	.	many	TRBJ1-5	CASSYSTVMGDQPQHF	TGTGCCAGCAGCTACAGTACAGTTATGGGGGATCAGCCCCAGCATTTT
TRBV7-3	TRBD2	many	TRBJ2-3	CASTSGESDTQYF	TGTGCCAGCACTAGCGGGGAATCAGATACGCAGTATTTT
TRBV11-2	TRBD1	many	TRBJ2-7	CASSLSPTGTVAHEQYF	TGTGCCAGCAGCTTATCGCCGACCGGGACAGTGGCCCACGAGCAGTACTTC
TRBV18	.	many	TRBJ1-1	CASSPGVGYTEAFF	TGTGCCAGCTCACCCGGGGTGGGGTACACTGAAGCTTTCTTT
TRBV11-2	.	many	TRBJ2-1	CASSLGGVLGNEQFF	TGTGCCAGCAGCTTAGGAGGAGTTTTGGGGAATGAGCAGTTCTTC
TRBV29-1	TRBD1	many	TRBJ1-1	CSVGTGDTEAFF	TGCAGCGTGGGGACAGGGGACACTGAAGCTTTCTTT
TRBV9	.	few	TRBJ2-3	CASSGPLSDTQYF	TGTGCCAGCAGCGGCCCCCTCTCAGATACGCAGTATTTT
TRBV20-1	.	.	TRBJ2-2	CSAYPGTGELFF	TGCAGTGCCTACCCAGGGACCGGGGAGCTGTTTTTT
TRBV7-9	.	many	TRBJ2-7	CASTLSAGVGEQYF	TGTGCCAGCACCCTTTCGGCAGGGGTGGGCGAGCAGTACTTC
TRBV28	TRBD2	many	TRBJ2-7	CASSFSLAGLSYEQYF	TGTGCCAGCAGTTTTTCCCTAGCGGGCCTCTCCTACGAGCAGTACTTC
TRBV27	.	many	TRBJ1-5	CASSPLEASNQPQHF	TGTGCCAGCAGCCCCTTGGAGGCTAGCAATCAGCCCCAGCATTTT
TRBV30	.	many	TRBJ2-1	CAWTGSGDYNEQFF	TGTGCCTGGACCGGAAGCGGTGACTACAATGAGCAGTTCTTC
TRBV6-1	.	.	TRBJ1-3	CANSEVWGGAGNTIYF	TGTGCCAACAGTGAAGTATGGGGCGGCGCTGGAAACACCATATATTTT
TRBV18	.	many	TRBJ2-7	CASSPSGVEQYF	TGTGCCAGCTCACCGTCCGGGGTCGAGCAGTACTTC
TRBV19	.	many	TRBJ1-1	CASSIETTENTEAFF	TGTGCCAGTAGTATAGAGACGACAGAGAACACTGAAGCTTTCTTT
TRBV19	.	few	TRBJ1-1	CASSLSGANTEAFF	TGTGCCAGTAGTCTTTCGGGTGCGAACACTGAAGCTTTCTTT
TRBV28	.	many	TRBJ1-2	CASSLEGHYGYTF	TGTGCCAGCAGTCTTGAGGGGCACTATGGCTACACCTTC
TRBV28	.	many	TRBJ1-5	CASRFTAGNQPQHF	TGTGCCAGCAGATTTACCGCGGGCAATCAGCCCCAGCATTTT
TRBV9	.	.	TRBJ2-1	CASSVEADPAGMQFF	TGTGCCAGCAGCGTAGAAGCGGACCCAGCGGGTATGCAGTTCTTC
TRBV19	.	.	TRBJ1-5	CASLSAGYSNQPQHF	TGTGCCTCTTTATCCGCGGGTTATAGCAATCAGCCCCAGCATTTT
TRBV24-1	.	many	TRBJ2-7	CATSAGYEQYF	TGTGCCACCAGTGCGGGCTACGAGCAGTACTTC
TRBV14	TRBD2	many	TRBJ2-7	CASGPSGGSYEQYF	TGTGCCAGCGGACCTAGCGGGGGCTCCTACGAGCAGTACTTC
TRBV7-2	TRBD2	many	TRBJ2-3	CASSLTATLAGVTDTQYF	TGTGCCAGCAGCTTGACCGCAACACTAGCGGGAGTGACAGATACGCAGTATTTT
TRBV28	.	many	TRBJ2-5	CASSLWSETQYF	TGTGCCAGCAGTTTATGGTCAGAGACCCAGTACTTC
TRBV7-2	TRBD2	.	TRBJ2-5	CASSPGTSGFQETQYF	TGTGCCAGCAGCCCGGGGACTAGCGGGTTCCAAGAGACCCAGTACTTC
TRBV27	TRBD1	many	TRBJ1-2	CASSLTLGRGPGGYTF	TGTGCCAGCAGTTTAACCCTTGGGAGGGGGCCCGGGGGCTACACCTTC
TRBV4-1	TRBD1	many	TRBJ2-3	CASSQGPRTGIYTDTQYF	TGCGCCAGCAGCCAAGGCCCCCGGACAGGGATTTACACAGATACGCAGTATTTT
TRBV28	.	many	TRBJ2-7	CASSLPEVYEQYF	TGTGCCAGCAGTTTGCCGGAAGTCTACGAGCAGTACTTC
TRBV5-1	TRBD2	many	TRBJ2-1	CASSSAREGSYNEQFF	TGCGCCAGCAGCTCCGCACGGGAGGGCTCCTACAATGAGCAGTTCTTC
TRBV29-1	TRBD2	.	TRBJ2-7	CSVAVGGIGGEQYF	TGCAGCGTGGCTGTGGGAGGGATCGGTGGCGAGCAGTACTTC
TRBV3-1	TRBD2	once	TRBJ2-2	CASSQGLAGARSQLFF	TGTGCCAGCAGCCAAGGTCTAGCGGGAGCTCGATCCCAGCTGTTTTTT
TRBV7-2	.	many	TRBJ2-1	CASSLVAKFWELTESSYNEQFF	TGTGCCAGCAGCTTAGTGGCTAAGTTTTGGGAGCTCACCGAGAGCTCCTACAATGAGCAGTTCTTC
TRBV6-2/TRBV6-3	.	many	TRBJ2-7	CASSSGNSYEQYF	TGTGCCAGCAGTAGCGGTAATAGCTACGAGCAGTACTTC
TRBV19	.	.	TRBJ2-6	CASSQTSTGANVLTF	TGTGCCAGTAGTCAGACTAGTACTGGGGCCAACGTCCTCACTTTC
TRBV5-8	.	many	TRBJ1-1	CASNLLQENTEAFF	TGTGCCAGCAACTTGTTACAGGAGAACACTGAAGCTTTCTTT
TRBV6-1	.	many	TRBJ1-2	CASRTGQSYGYTF	TGTGCCAGCAGGACTGGACAGAGCTATGGCTACACCTTC
TRBV30	.	once	TRBJ1-1	CAWSAWGGYDTEAFF	TGTGCCTGGAGTGCATGGGGGGGGTACGACACTGAAGCTTTCTTT